Each of the 31 T cell receptor beta chains below was sequenced from the same sample in a study of graft-versus-host responses after intestinal transplantation. The repertoire was sequenced with immunoSEQ multiplex PCR; TCRdb's copy has only in-frame clones and lacks some. The sample lists 100,000 to 120,000 clones; 90% to 95% were seen once. Their antigen targets remain unknown. Sequencing used unstimulated CD8+ T cells sorted from spleen or lymph node cells, obtained before intestinal transplant. These receptors originate from a human donor who received an intestinal transplant.

The rearrangement links TRBV7-8 to TRBJ2-3; D uncertain. The CDR3 is 15 residues long. V shed 5 bases and J shed 2 bases, with 14 bases lying between them. The germline CDR1 and CDR2 sequences are SGHVS and FQNEAQ. The CDR3 loop reads CASSPHGRNTDTQYF. The DNA for the CDR3 is TGTGCCAGCAGCCCCCATGGGCGGAACACAGATACGCAGTATTTT. Together with reference TRBV7-8 and TRBJ2-3, the CDR3 gives the full variable domain: GAGVSQSPRYKVAKRGQDVALRCDPISGHVSLFWYQQALGQGPEFLTYFQNEAQLDKSGLPSDRFFAERPEGSVSTLKIQRTQQEDSAVYLCASSPHGRNTDTQYFGPGTRLTVL.

This chain connects TRBV7-9 to TRBJ2-3; the match to TRBD2 covers 8 bases. The CDR3 covers 15 residues. After removal of 5 bases from V and 1 base from J, the junction contained 5 bases not matched to a gene. Germline-derived CDR1 and CDR2 are SEHNR and FQNEAQ (reference sequence). This chain's CDR3 is CASSPAGLGTDTQYF. CDR3 DNA: TGTGCCAGCAGCCCCGCGGGACTAGGCACAGATACGCAGTATTTT.

J is TRBJ2-1 and V is TRBV19; 15 nucleotides align to TRBD2. The CDR3 is 16 amino acids. The J segment lost 7 bases and the V segment lost 4 bases, leaving 5 bases of the junction unmatched. Germline V gene sequence: CDR1 LNHDA, CDR2 SQIVND (reference sequence). As DNA, the CDR3 is TGTGCCAGTAGTAAGGGACTAGCGGGAGGAAAGAATGAGCAGTTCTTC. Protein: CASSKGLAGGKNEQFF.

The chain combines TRBV5-1 with TRBJ1-2, with TRBD1 matching over 11 bases. The CDR3 loop spans 12 amino acids. Trimming removed 3 bases from V and 8 bases from J; junction bases left unmatched: 0. Germline values: CDR1 SGHRS, CDR2 YFSETQ. The CDR3 region has the DNA TGCGCCAGCAGCTGGACAGGGGGCGGCTACACCTTC. Translating it yields CASSWTGGGYTF.

The chain joins TRBV4-1 to TRBJ1-2; no definite D call. The CDR3 is 15 residues long. Germline V gene data show CDR1 as MGHRA and CDR2 as YSYEKL. V was shortened by 1 base and J by 4 bases, with 13 bases between the two germline ends. The CDR3: CASSQGAGDGYGYTF. In DNA, the CDR3 is TGCGCCAGCAGCCAAGGTGCAGGAGATGGCTATGGCTACACCTTC.

The rearrangement uses TRBV5-1 and TRBJ1-5; TRBD1 aligns across 7 bases. The V segment lost 4 bases and the J segment 7 bases; nucleotides outside the gene matches: 5. This CDR3 is built from 13 residues. Germline CDR1 is SGHRS and CDR2 is YFSETQ. In nucleotides, the CDR3 is TGCGCCAGCAGCCCAGCAGGGGGACAGCCCCAGCATTTT. The encoded protein is CASSPAGGQPQHF.

V and J are TRBV5-1 and TRBJ2-7; D gene uncertain. This CDR3 has 15 residues. The germline CDR1 and CDR2 sequences are SGHRS and YFSETQ. V lost 5 bases and J lost 0, with 15 bases in between. The CDR3 DNA follows: TGCGCCAGCAGTATTTACGGGCCTTACTCCTACGAGCAGTACTTC. Translated, it gives CASSIYGPYSYEQYF. The whole variable domain, filled in from reference TRBV5-1 and TRBJ2-7, reads KAGVTQTPRYLIKTRGQQVTLSCSPISGHRSVSWYQQTPGQGLQFLFEYFSETQRNKGNFPGRFSGRQFSNSRSEMNVSTLELGDSALYLCASSIYGPYSYEQYFGPGTRLTVT.

The chain uses TRBV7-3 and TRBJ2-7, with TRBD2 matching 7 bases. This CDR3 comprises 13 residues. CDR1 SGHTA and CDR2 FQGTGA come from the germline V gene. V lost 3 bases to trimming and J lost 5 bases; unmatched junction nucleotides: 4. The CDR3 DNA reads TGTGCCAGCAGCTTCGGCGCGGGAGACGAGCAGTACTTC. Translation: CASSFGAGDEQYF.

The genes are TRBV27 and TRBJ2-5, with unresolved D. V gave up 2 bases and J gave up 2 bases, with 15 bases separating them. The germline V gene encodes CDR1 MNHEY and CDR2 SMNVEV (reference sequence). The length of the CDR3 is 16 residues. The CDR3 sequence: CASSLRGPRRQETQYF. CDR3 coding DNA: TGTGCCAGCAGTTTACGAGGCCCAAGGAGACAAGAGACCCAGTACTTC.

The rearrangement uses TRBV11-2 and TRBJ2-7; 7 bases fit TRBD2. This CDR3 is built from 13 residues. V gave up 5 bases and J gave up 5 bases; unmatched junction bases: 6. Germline V gives CDR1 SGHAT, CDR2 FQNNGV. This chain's CDR3 is CASSQGGGDEQYF. In nucleotides, the CDR3 is TGTGCCAGCAGCCAGGGTGGGGGGGACGAGCAGTACTTC.

This clone was detected only once. The V gene is TRBV9, the J gene TRBJ2-5, with 9 bases aligning to TRBD1. The DNA end lines up better with TRBJ2-7; the J call may be wrong. In germline, CDR1 is SGDLS, CDR2 YYNGEE. This CDR3 region has 16 residues. Written as DNA, the CDR3 is TGTGCCAGCAGCCGATGGGGGGGGACAGGGTCCTACGAGCAGTACTTC. Its protein product is CASSRWGGTGSYEQYF.

Only a few counts were recorded for this clone. The chain links TRBV7-9 to TRBJ2-7, with no clear D. This CDR3 contains 13 residues. CDR1 and CDR2 (germline): SEHNR, FQNEAQ (reference sequence). V was clipped by 6 bases and J by 3 bases, with 12 bases between them. CDR3 residues: CASSQSQDYEQYF. The CDR3 DNA sequence: TGTGCCAGCAGTCAATCCCAGGACTACGAGCAGTACTTC.

The gene calls are TRBV9 and TRBJ2-2; 7 positions match TRBD2. The CDR3 contains 16 residues. Germline CDR1 and CDR2: SGDLS and YYNGEE. V shed 1 base and J 4 bases; nucleotides not matched to a gene: 7. CDR3 residues: CASSVQSWGGTGELFF. In DNA, the CDR3 is TGTGCCAGCAGCGTACAAAGTTGGGGGGGCACCGGGGAGCTGTTTTTT.

The chain recombines TRBV5-4 with TRBJ1-2; a weak D match, TRBD1 (5 bases). The germline V and J ends were trimmed by 0 bases and 4 bases, with 10 bases remaining between them. The CDR3 totals 14 residues. Germline V gene sequence: CDR1 SGHNT, CDR2 YYREEE (reference sequence). The CDR3 sequence: CASSLAAGGYGYTF. The CDR3 DNA reads TGTGCCAGCAGCTTGGCCGCGGGGGGCTATGGCTACACCTTC.

The V call is TRBV7-3, the J call TRBJ2-1; D might be TRBD2 (6 bases). The germline gives CDR1 SGHTA, CDR2 FQGTGA. CDR3 length equals 15 residues. Trimming pared 5 bases from V and 5 bases from J, leaving 16 bases between. CDR3 residues: CASSPRDLIDNEQFF. The CDR3 region has the DNA TGTGCCAGCAGCCCTCGGGACTTAATTGACAATGAGCAGTTCTTC. The full variable domain, completed using reference TRBV7-3 and TRBJ2-1, is GAGVSQTPSNKVTEKGKYVELRCDPISGHTALYWYRQSLGQGPEFLIYFQGTGAADDSGLPNDRFFAVRPEGSVSTLKIQRTERGDSAVYLCASSPRDLIDNEQFFGPGTRLTVL.

V is TRBV27 and J is TRBJ2-7, with D perhaps given as TRBD1 or TRBD2 (5 bases each). Germline CDR1 MNHEY, CDR2 SMNVEV (reference sequence). The V end lost 6 bases, the J end lost 3 bases, and 15 bases lay between the germline ends. CDR3 size: 14 residues. CDR3 sequence reads: CASRPGPRLYEQYF. CDR3 DNA sequence: TGTGCCAGCAGACCGGGACCTCGACTCTACGAGCAGTACTTC.

The V and J genes are TRBV9 and TRBJ2-3; the match to TRBD1 covers 8 bases. Germline V gene sequence: CDR1 SGDLS, CDR2 YYNGEE. Unmatched junction bases numbered 4, after V lost 4 bases and J lost 0 bases. The CDR3 runs to 15 residues. CDR3 protein: CASSTRQGSTDTQYF. CDR3 nucleotides: TGTGCCAGCAGCACCCGACAGGGGAGCACAGATACGCAGTATTTT.

V gene TRBV7-6 combines with J gene TRBJ1-2; 7 bases align to TRBD1. The germline CDR1 and CDR2 sequences are SGHVS and FNYEAQ. J lost 8 bases, V lost 3 bases, and 3 bases had no gene match. The CDR3 sequence is 12 residues long. The CDR3 DNA is TGTGCCAGCAGCTTGGGACAGTCCGGCTACACCTTC. Protein: CASSLGQSGYTF.

The V call is TRBV19, the J call TRBJ1-5, with a tentative D call TRBD1 (6 bases). Deletions cut 5 bases from V and 9 bases from J, with 20 bases between. Germline V CDR1 and CDR2: LNHDA, SQIVND (reference sequence). CDR3 length: 15 residues. CDR3 loop: CASSPWTATIMPQHF. In nucleotides, the CDR3 is TGTGCCAGTAGTCCTTGGACAGCGACGATCATGCCCCAGCATTTT.

This clone showed up just a few times. The gene calls are TRBV19 and TRBJ1-5; TRBD1 is a possible D gene (6 bases). Per germline, CDR1 LNHDA and CDR2 SQIVND (reference sequence). This CDR3 region has 15 residues. With 4 bases removed from V and 6 bases from J, the gap between germline ends came to 16 bases. Here the CDR3 DNA reads TGTGCCAGTAGTAGGGTCGGCCAGGGGAGTCAGCCCCAGCATTTT. Protein product: CASSRVGQGSQPQHF.

The chain is built from TRBV27 and TRBJ1-1; no firm D call. This CDR3 region has 14 residues. Germline loops: CDR1 MNHEY, CDR2 SMNVEV (reference sequence). V lost 3 bases and J lost 2, with 10 bases in between. The CDR3 nucleotides read TGTGCCAGCAGTTTGGTGGCGGGAAACACTGAAGCTTTCTTT. Its protein product is CASSLVAGNTEAFF.

The CDR3 sequence is CASRLASAHYEQYF. The CDR3 nucleotides are TGTGCCAGCAGACTAGCTAGCGCACACTACGAGCAGTACTTC. The J gene is TRBJ2-7, the V gene TRBV27; D perhaps matches TRBD2 (6 bases). The CDR3 totals 14 residues. The germline gives CDR1 MNHEY, CDR2 SMNVEV (reference sequence). V lost 6 bases and J 3 bases, leaving 15 bases between the germline ends.

J is TRBJ2-1 and V is TRBV13; TRBD2 matches 11 bases. Germline CDR1 is PRHDT and CDR2 is FYEKMQ (reference sequence). Trimming took 5 bases from V and 6 from J; bases not matched to a gene: 6. CDR3 length: 15 residues. CDR3 sequence reads: CASSPGLADINEQFF. CDR3 in DNA: TGTGCCAGCAGCCCGGGACTAGCGGATATCAATGAGCAGTTCTTC.

This clone showed up just once. The chain is built from TRBV7-6 and TRBJ2-5, with 8 nucleotides matching TRBD1. V dropped 5 bases and J dropped 4; count of bases not matched to a gene: 9. The V gene's germline CDR1 is SGHVS and CDR2 FNYEAQ. The CDR3 sequence is 15 residues long. The chain's CDR3 is CASSVGQGRGETQYF. In DNA form, the CDR3 reads TGTGCCAGCAGCGTCGGACAGGGAAGGGGAGAGACCCAGTACTTC.

This clone was counted a single time. The CDR3, as DNA: TGTGCCAGCAGCCGGACAGGGGGTCAGCCCCAGCATTTT. It yields the protein CASSRTGGQPQHF. J is TRBJ1-5 and V is TRBV5-6, with 10 positions matching TRBD1. Germline V gives CDR1 SGHDT, CDR2 YYEEEE. The CDR3 sequence is 13 residues long. Unmatched junction bases numbered 1, after V lost 4 bases and J lost 6 bases.

The chain recombines TRBV28 with TRBJ2-1; D call uncertain. There are 12 residues in the CDR3. Germline assignment: CDR1 MDHEN and CDR2 SYDVKM. Trimming left V 6 bases short and J 1 base short, with 4 bases between. The CDR3, as DNA: TGTGCCAGCAGCCGTTCCTACAATGAGCAGTTCTTC. Amino acid sequence: CASSRSYNEQFF.

The chain recombines TRBV7-3 with TRBJ2-1, with 10 bases matching TRBD2. The CDR3 is made up of 13 amino acids. Germline V gene sequence: CDR1 SGHTA, CDR2 FQGTGA. V trimming: 8 bases; J trimming: 8 bases; junction bases outside the gene matches: 6. Here the CDR3 DNA reads TGTGCCAGCGGAGCGGGAGGGCCCGATGAGCAGTTCTTC. This codes for CASGAGGPDEQFF.

The genes are TRBV5-1 and TRBJ1-2; unclear D gene. This CDR3 has 13 residues. Germline assignment: CDR1 SGHRS and CDR2 YFSETQ. V lost 0 bases to trimming and J lost 11 bases, with 14 bases between them. CDR3 bases: TGCGCCAGCAGCTTGGTAAGCCCGGAAGAGTACACCTTC. It codes for CASSLVSPEEYTF.

The rearrangement joins TRBV2 to TRBJ1-4, with 8 bases lining up with TRBD1. CDR1 and CDR2 (germline): SNHLY, FYNNEI. The CDR3 is 13 amino acids. V lost 6 bases and J lost 8; bases outside the gene matches: 5. In DNA form, the CDR3 reads TGTGCCAGCAGCGGGGACAGGCGGGAAAAACTGTTTTTT. Amino acids: CASSGDRREKLFF.

V gene TRBV10-2 combines with J gene TRBJ2-3; 10 nucleotides align to TRBD2. V lost 5 bases and J lost 0; bases outside the gene matches: 5. The CDR3 is 16 amino acids. Germline V gene data show CDR1 as WSHSY and CDR2 as SAAADI. Here the CDR3 DNA reads TGCGCCAGCAGTATAGGACTAGCGGTGAGCACAGATACGCAGTATTTT. Residues: CASSIGLAVSTDTQYF.

In DNA, the CDR3 is TGTGCCAGCAGAGGACTAGCGGGAGAAGCCCACAATGAGCAGTTCTTC. The encoded protein is CASRGLAGEAHNEQFF. This chain uses TRBV6-6 with TRBJ2-1, with 13 bases lining up with TRBD2. The trim removed 6 bases at V and 5 bases at J, leaving 7 bases unmatched. The CDR3 has 16 residues. Germline loops: CDR1 MNHNY, CDR2 SVGAGI (reference sequence).